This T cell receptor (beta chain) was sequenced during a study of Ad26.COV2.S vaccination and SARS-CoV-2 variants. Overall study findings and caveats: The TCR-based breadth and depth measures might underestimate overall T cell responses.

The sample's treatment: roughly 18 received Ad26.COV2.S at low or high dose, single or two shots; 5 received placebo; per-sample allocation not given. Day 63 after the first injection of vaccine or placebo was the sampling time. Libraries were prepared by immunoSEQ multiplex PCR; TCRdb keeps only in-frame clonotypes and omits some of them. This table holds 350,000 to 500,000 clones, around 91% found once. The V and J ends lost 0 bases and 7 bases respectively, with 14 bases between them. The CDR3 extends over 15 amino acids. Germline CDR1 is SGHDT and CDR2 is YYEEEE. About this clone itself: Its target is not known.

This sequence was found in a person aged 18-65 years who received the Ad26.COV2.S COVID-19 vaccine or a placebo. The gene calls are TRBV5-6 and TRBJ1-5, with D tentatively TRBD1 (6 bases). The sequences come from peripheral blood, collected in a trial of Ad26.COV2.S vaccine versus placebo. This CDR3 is CASSLEGGLHQPQHF. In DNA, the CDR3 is TGTGCCAGCAGCTTGGAAGGGGGTCTACACCAGCCCCAGCATTTT.